This T cell receptor (beta chain) was sequenced during a study of graft-versus-host responses after intestinal transplantation. Study as a whole: Multivisceral, liver-intestinal, or isolated intestinal transplants were performed in recipients. Induction using anti-thymocyte globulin, followed by tacrolimus and steroids for about 3 years, was given to all recipients. The study, taken as a whole, reports: Recipient bone marrow held GvH clones, some seen earlier in ileum or blood.

Assay: immunoSEQ multiplex PCR; the TCRdb copy retains only in-frame clones and omits some. The table shows about 110,000 clones, with approximately 93% occurring only once. This CDR3 has 13 amino acids. CDR1 is GTSNPN and CDR2 is SVGIG in the germline V gene (reference sequence). The V and J ends lost 3 bases and 4 bases, in that order; junction bases with no gene match: 4. On this clone itself: Its antigen is currently unknown. The identical CDR3 is also encoded by other nucleotide sequences in the sample.

The source was unstimulated CD8+ T cells sorted from spleen or lymph node cells, collected before transplant. This receptor was obtained from a human donor who was the organ donor for an intestinal transplant. The V call is TRBV30, the J call TRBJ1-1, with 8 bases fitting TRBD1. CDR3 in amino acids: CAWSATGGTEAFF. Here the CDR3 DNA reads TGTGCCTGGAGCGCCACAGGGGGCACTGAAGCTTTCTTT.